This TCR beta chain was identified during a study of cytomegalovirus exposure and HLA in healthy donors. Vbeta (60) and Jbeta (13) primers were used in the PCR. The method was immunoSEQ multiplex PCR; TCRdb's version includes in-frame clones alone and lacks a portion of them. The table lists some 160,000 clones, around 83% of them singletons, with under 7.5% in the top ten. Germline trimming cut 2 bases from V and 6 bases from J; bases unmatched to any gene: 7. The CDR3 has 16 residues. Per germline, CDR1 WSHSY and CDR2 SAAADI. The chain recombines TRBV10-2 with TRBJ2-3, with TRBD1 matching 11 bases. Source material: PBMCs. The sequence derives from a man aged 50 or older in good health and CMV-seropositive. The CDR3 loop is CASSEPGQGAGDTQYF. The CDR3 DNA is TGCGCCAGCAGTGAGCCTGGACAGGGGGCTGGGGATACGCAGTATTTT.